This T cell receptor (beta chain) was recorded in a study of human T cells and chemical hapten exposure. One entry per CDR3 protein results from TCRdb running MiXCR on the RACE reads. This table has approximately 88,000 distinct CDR3 sequences, about an eighth appearing once. Germline values: CDR1 MNHEY, CDR2 SVGEGT. With 1 base clipped from V and 2 bases from J, the junction kept 9 bases outside the gene matches. The CDR3 is 17 residues long. Time point indicated: patch test 3, about 24 weeks after DPC sensitization. Treatment of the sample: therapeutic diphenylcyclopropenone sensitization with weekly scalp DPC. This clonotype was seen at least ten times.

The genes are TRBV6-2 or TRBV6-3 and TRBJ2-7, with 9 bases lining up with TRBD2. Sequenced here: whole blood, sampled in connection with sensitization to the hapten diphenylcyclopropenone (DPC). The sequence came from a woman between 50 and 59 years old with alopecia areata. Some clones in this sample may be carry-over from other donors' samples. CDR3 protein: CASSYLISVAGAYEQYF. CDR3 DNA: TGTGCCAGCAGTTACTTGATTTCGGTAGCGGGGGCCTACGAGCAGTACTTC.